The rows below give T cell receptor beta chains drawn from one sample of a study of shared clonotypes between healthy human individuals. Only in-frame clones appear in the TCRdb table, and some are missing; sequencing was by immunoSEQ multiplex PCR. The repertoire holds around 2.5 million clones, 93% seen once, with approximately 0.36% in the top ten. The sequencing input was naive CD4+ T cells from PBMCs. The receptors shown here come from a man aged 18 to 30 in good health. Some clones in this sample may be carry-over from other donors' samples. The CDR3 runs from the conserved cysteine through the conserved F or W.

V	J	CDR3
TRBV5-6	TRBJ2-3	CASSSPGQPSDTQYF
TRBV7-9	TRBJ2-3	CASSSRGTDTQYF
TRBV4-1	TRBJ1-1	CASSQGGQGDTEAFF
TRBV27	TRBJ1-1	CASSLSQGARAEAFF
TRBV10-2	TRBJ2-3	CASSPTQLAGGFDTQYF
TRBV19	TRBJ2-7	CASSNRFGLAGWKQYF
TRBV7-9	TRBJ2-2	CASSLTLQSTGELFF
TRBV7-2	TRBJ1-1	CASSPQGRNTEAFF
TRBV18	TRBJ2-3	CASSPGFPADTQYF
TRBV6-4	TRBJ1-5	CANVSSKRGNQPQHF
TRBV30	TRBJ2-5	CAWEQETQYF
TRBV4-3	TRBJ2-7	CASSQVAGAGYEQYF
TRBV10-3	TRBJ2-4	CAISERWGQLAKNIQYF
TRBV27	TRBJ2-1	CASSWGGLANEQFF
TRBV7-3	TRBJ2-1	CASSLRSAAYNEQFF
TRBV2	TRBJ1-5	CASSDRSKNQPQHF
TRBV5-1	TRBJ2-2	CASSLEARGAANTGELFF
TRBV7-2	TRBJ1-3	CASSLQAGSGNTIYF
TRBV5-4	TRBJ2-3	CASSLTLAGVRTDTQYF
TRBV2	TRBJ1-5	CASGLEGAGQPQHF
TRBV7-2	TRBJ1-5	CASSLPWGPQHF
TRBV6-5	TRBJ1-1	CASSSVRERGTEAFF
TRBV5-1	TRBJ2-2	CASSSRGSWSGELFF
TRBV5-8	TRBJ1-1	CASSPNRDTRRLAFF
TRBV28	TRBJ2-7	CASSSEGLADYEQYF
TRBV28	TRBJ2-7	CASRKTGRGNEQYF
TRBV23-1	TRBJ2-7	CASSLIRGRGYEQYF
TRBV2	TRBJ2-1	CASSEGTGPLHNEQFF
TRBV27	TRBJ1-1	CASSLQGGVTEAFF
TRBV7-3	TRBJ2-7	CASSLMPEGEQYF
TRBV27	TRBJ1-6	CASSPRGGNSPLHF
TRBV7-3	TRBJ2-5	CASSRTGGRETQYF
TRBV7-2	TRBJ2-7	CASSLYPQNSYEQYF
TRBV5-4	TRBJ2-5	CASSLAGRNQETQYF
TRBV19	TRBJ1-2	CASSNTGRNYGYTF
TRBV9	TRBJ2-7	CASSPYGTSGVYEQYF
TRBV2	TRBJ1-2	CASHGEDRANYGYTF
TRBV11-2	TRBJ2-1	CASSSDVSYNEQFF
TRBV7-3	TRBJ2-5	CASSLDQMTARGGQETQYF
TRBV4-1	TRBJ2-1	CASTGSSGADNEQFF
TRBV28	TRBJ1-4	CASSWARATNEKLFF
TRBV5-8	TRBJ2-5	CASSSWDRGRETQYF
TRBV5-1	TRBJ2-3	CASSVGQGRGTDTQYF
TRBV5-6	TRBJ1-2	CASSSGGSYGYTF
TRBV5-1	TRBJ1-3	CASRDLKGGGNTIYF
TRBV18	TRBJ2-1	CASSPGREYEQFF
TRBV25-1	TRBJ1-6	CASSEIRWGSSYNSPLHF
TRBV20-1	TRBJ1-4	CAGGTNEKLFF
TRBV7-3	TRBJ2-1	CASSRFGTSGSNEQFF
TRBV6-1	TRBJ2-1	CASSEGLPGGPREQFF
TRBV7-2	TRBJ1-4	CASSNRQGLGEKLFF
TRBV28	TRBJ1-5	CASSIPNQPQHF
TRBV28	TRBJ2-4	CASTQPSRNIQYF
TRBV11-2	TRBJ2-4	CASSLVRDTRYF
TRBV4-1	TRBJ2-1	CASSQDRLAAYNEQFF
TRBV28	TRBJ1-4	CASSLGGSREKLFF
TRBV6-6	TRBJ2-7	CASSLGRLDTYEQYF
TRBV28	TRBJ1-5	CASSLSQGVGQPQHF
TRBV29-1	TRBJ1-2	CSVGAPDGDYGYTF